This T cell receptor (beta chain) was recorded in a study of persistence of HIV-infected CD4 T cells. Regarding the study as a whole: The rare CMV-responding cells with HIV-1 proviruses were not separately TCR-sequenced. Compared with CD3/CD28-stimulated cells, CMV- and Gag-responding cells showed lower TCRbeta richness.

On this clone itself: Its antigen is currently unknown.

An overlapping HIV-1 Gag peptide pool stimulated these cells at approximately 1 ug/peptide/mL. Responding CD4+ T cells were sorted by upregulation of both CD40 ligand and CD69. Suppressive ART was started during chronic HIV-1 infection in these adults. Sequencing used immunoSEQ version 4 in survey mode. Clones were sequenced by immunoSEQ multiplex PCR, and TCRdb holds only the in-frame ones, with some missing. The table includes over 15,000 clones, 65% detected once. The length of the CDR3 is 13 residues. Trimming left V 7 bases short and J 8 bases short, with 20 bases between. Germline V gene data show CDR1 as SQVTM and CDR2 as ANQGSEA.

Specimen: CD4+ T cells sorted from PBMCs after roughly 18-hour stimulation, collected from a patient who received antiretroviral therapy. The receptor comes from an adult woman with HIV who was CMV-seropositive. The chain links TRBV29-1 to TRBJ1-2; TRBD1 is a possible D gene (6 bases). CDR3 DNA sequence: TGCAGCGCTAGCTTCTCAGGGGTCGACGGCTACACCTTC. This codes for CSASFSGVDGYTF.